This TCR beta chain was retrieved from a study of blood T cell repertoires in COVID-19. For the study at large: T cells, B-cell-depleted T cells, or PBMCs supplied cDNA or gDNA.

The assay was immunoSEQ multiplex PCR, and TCRdb's table has in-frame clones only and misses some. The table lists approximately 260,000 clones, 80% to 90% of them singletons. The CDR3 is 15 amino acids. The V gene's germline CDR1 is SGHVS and CDR2 FQNEAQ. V dropped 0 bases and J dropped 2; count of bases not matched to a gene: 2. Sequenced input: peripheral blood. This TCR came from a woman in her seventies with COVID-19, enrolled during active disease. The chain recombines TRBV7-8 with TRBJ2-3, with 7 bases matching TRBD2. For the CDR3, the DNA is TGTGCCAGCAGCTTAGCAGCGGGAATCACAGATACGCAGTATTTT. The encoded protein is CASSLAAGITDTQYF.